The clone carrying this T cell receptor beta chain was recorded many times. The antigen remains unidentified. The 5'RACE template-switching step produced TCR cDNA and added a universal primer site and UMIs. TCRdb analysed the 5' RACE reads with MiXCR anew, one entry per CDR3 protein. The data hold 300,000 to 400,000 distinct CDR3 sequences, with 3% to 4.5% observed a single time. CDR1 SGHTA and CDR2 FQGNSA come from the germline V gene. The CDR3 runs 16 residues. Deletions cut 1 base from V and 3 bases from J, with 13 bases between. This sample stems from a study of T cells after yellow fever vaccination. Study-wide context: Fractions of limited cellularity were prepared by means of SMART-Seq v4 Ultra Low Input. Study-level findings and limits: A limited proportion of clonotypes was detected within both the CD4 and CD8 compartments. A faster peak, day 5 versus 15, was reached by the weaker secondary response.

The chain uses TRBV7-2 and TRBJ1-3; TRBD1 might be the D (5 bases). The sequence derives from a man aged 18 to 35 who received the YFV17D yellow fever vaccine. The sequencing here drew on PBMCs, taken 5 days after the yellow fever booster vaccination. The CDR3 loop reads CASSLGGGALGNTIYF. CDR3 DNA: TGTGCCAGCAGCTTAGGGGGGGGTGCCCTTGGAAACACCATATATTTT.